The sequence of this T cell receptor beta chain was determined in a study of T cells in Graves' hyperthyroidism and ophthalmopathy. In the study overall: The authors collected peripheral blood at initial diagnosis, before any treatment. General observations from the study: Ophthalmopathy, as predicted by the model, came a median approximately 6.5 months after the prediction.

The patients, who ranged from 18 to 65 in age, presented with newly diagnosed hyperthyroidism lasting under 2 months. Isolation of PBMCs was performed on around 9.8 ml fresh peripheral blood. Amplified TCR beta CDR3 regions came from RNA transcripts. First-round RT-PCR of the TCR CDR3 relied on the HTBI primer set. TCRdb re-analysed the multiplex PCR reads in MiXCR, keeping a single row per CDR3 protein. This sample has some 400,000 distinct CDR3 sequences, with about 13% found just once. This clonotype has only a few counts. What it recognizes is unknown. V lost 2 bases and J lost 3; bases outside the gene matches: 4. The germline gives CDR1 SEHNR, CDR2 FQNEAQ (reference sequence). This CDR3 comprises 14 residues.

Sequenced sample: blood. The receptor's source is a man aged 30-40 years with Graves' hyperthyroidism that later progressed to Graves' ophthalmopathy. The chain couples TRBV7-9 to TRBJ2-7; 7 bases fit TRBD1. CDR3 sequence (DNA): TGTGCCAGCAGCTTAAACAGGGGAAGCTACGAGCAGTACTTC. Protein product: CASSLNRGSYEQYF.